Below are 28 T cell receptor beta chains sequenced from a single sample in a study of brain T cells in children with intractable seizures. Generated by immunoSEQ multiplex PCR, the TCRdb table keeps only in-frame clones and is missing some. In the table there are fewer than 150,000 clones, 90% to 95% of which are singletons. The source material was peripheral blood, sampled at surgery. These receptors were obtained from a boy in the first two years of life with hemimegalencephaly and intractable seizures.

V usage is TRBV24-1 and J usage is TRBJ2-2, with D perhaps matching TRBD1 (7 bases). The CDR3 loop spans 14 amino acids. Trimming removed 9 bases from V and 0 bases from J, with 10 bases in between. CDR1 is KGHDR, CDR2 SFDVKD, per germline. The CDR3 is CATQGEANTGELFF. The CDR3 coding sequence is TGTGCCACCCAGGGGGAGGCGAACACCGGGGAGCTGTTTTTT.

The CDR3 sequence is CASSDRGYGYTF. The CDR3, as DNA: TGTGCCAGCAGTGACAGGGGTTATGGCTACACCTTC. The chain has TRBV6-1 and TRBJ1-2; the D gene is possibly TRBD1 (6 bases). Trimming cost V 3 bases and J 5 bases, with 7 bases left between them. Germline V gene data show CDR1 as MNHNS and CDR2 as SASEGT. The CDR3 is 12 residues long.

This chain links TRBV7-6 with TRBJ2-7, with 11 positions matching TRBD2. V lost 1 base, J lost 3 bases, and 8 bases stayed unmatched. Germline lookup yields CDR1 SGHVS and CDR2 FNYEAQ. CDR3 length: 17 amino acids. CDR3 loop: CASSLGTPGLADYEQYF. The DNA for the CDR3 is TGTGCCAGCAGCTTAGGGACCCCGGGACTAGCGGACTACGAGCAGTACTTC. Full variable domain (rest looked up from reference TRBV7-6 and TRBJ2-7): GAGVSQSPRYKVTKRGQDVALRCDPISGHVSLYWYRQALGQGPEFLTYFNYEAQQDKSGLPNDRFSAERPEGSISTLTIQRTEQRDSAMYRCASSLGTPGLADYEQYFGPGTRLTVT.

The rearrangement joins TRBV5-1 to TRBJ2-3, with 8 bases lining up with TRBD2. This CDR3 has 15 amino acids. Germline V gene lookup returns CDR1 SGHRS and CDR2 YFSETQ. The V gene end was trimmed by 3 bases and the J gene end by 4 bases; junction bases not matched to a gene: 7. CDR3 coding DNA: TGCGCCAGCAGCTCCGGGGGACTAGTGGCAGATACGCAGTATTTT. Amino acid sequence: CASSSGGLVADTQYF.

The V call is TRBV2, the J call TRBJ2-1; 10 bases agree with TRBD2. Germline lookup yields CDR1 SNHLY and CDR2 FYNNEI. This CDR3 comprises 14 residues. V lost 8 bases, J lost 3 bases, and 4 bases stayed unmatched. The CDR3 DNA reads TGTGCCAGCCTAGCGGGGGTAGGCTACAATGAGCAGTTCTTC. Protein: CASLAGVGYNEQFF.

J is TRBJ2-1 and V is TRBV25-1, with TRBD2 matching 11 bases. Looked up from germline, CDR1 is MGHDK and CDR2 is SYGVNS. The J segment lost 6 bases and the V segment lost 1 base, leaving 5 bases of the junction unmatched. The CDR3 runs to 16 residues. The CDR3 sequence: CASSESLAGGPNEQFF. CDR3 DNA sequence: TGTGCCAGCAGTGAATCCCTAGCGGGAGGCCCCAATGAGCAGTTCTTC.

V gene TRBV4-1 combines with J gene TRBJ2-1; TRBD2 matches at 10 bases. Germline V gives CDR1 MGHRA, CDR2 YSYEKL. The CDR3 totals 19 residues. The trim removed 2 bases at V and 0 bases at J, leaving 10 bases unmatched. The CDR3 spells CASSQYVRTSGSSYNEQFF. As DNA, the CDR3 is TGCGCCAGCAGCCAATATGTTCGGACTAGCGGTTCCTCCTACAATGAGCAGTTCTTC.

This chain connects TRBV20-1 to TRBJ1-1; D remains ambiguous. Per germline, CDR1 DFQATT and CDR2 SNEGSKA (reference sequence). The CDR3 loop spans 10 amino acids. Trimming removed 3 bases from V and 5 bases from J, with 4 bases in between. CDR3 region: CSASPTEAFF. The CDR3 DNA reads TGCAGTGCTAGTCCGACTGAAGCTTTCTTT.

The chain has TRBV4-1 and TRBJ2-5, with a weak D call TRBD2 (6 bases). The CDR3 contains 13 residues. Looked up from germline, CDR1 is MGHRA and CDR2 is YSYEKL. Trimming stripped 4 bases from V and 5 bases from J, with 11 bases between. This chain's CDR3 is CASSRIGGETQYF. The CDR3 bases are TGCGCCAGCAGCCGAATCGGGGGTGAGACCCAGTACTTC.

This sequence joins TRBV5-6 and TRBJ2-7; a possible D gene is TRBD2 (7 bases). CDR1 is SGHDT, CDR2 YYEEEE, per germline. This CDR3 has 18 amino acids. Trimming pared 0 bases from V and 0 bases from J, leaving 19 bases between. CDR3 DNA sequence: TGTGCCAGCAGCTTGGCCCTAGGGGGGGGGATGTCCTCCTACGAGCAGTACTTC. This translates into CASSLALGGGMSSYEQYF.

The CDR3 sequence is CASSTGGANVLTF. In DNA, the CDR3 is TGCGCCAGCAGCACAGGTGGGGCCAACGTCCTGACTTTC. This rearrangement joins TRBV5-1 to TRBJ2-6; a weak D match, TRBD1 (5 bases). Germline assignment: CDR1 SGHRS and CDR2 YFSETQ. Trimming took off 4 bases at V and 3 bases at J, with 5 bases between the two ends. The CDR3 contains 13 residues.

This rearrangement joins TRBV2 to TRBJ1-4; TRBD1 matches 11 bases. V was pared by 7 bases and J by 8 bases, with 6 bases of the junction left unmatched. Germline-derived CDR1 and CDR2 are SNHLY and FYNNEI. This CDR3 has 14 amino acids. In DNA, the CDR3 is TGTGCCAGCAACCAGGGGACAGGGGGGGAAAAACTGTTTTTT. It is translated as CASNQGTGGEKLFF.

The chain has TRBV6-2 or TRBV6-3 and TRBJ1-6; unclear D gene. Germline CDR1 and CDR2: MNHEY and SVGEGT. CDR3 length equals 12 residues. With 5 bases removed from V and 13 bases from J, the gap between germline ends came to 12 bases. CDR3: CASSPGASPLHF. DNA for the CDR3: TGTGCCAGCAGTCCCGGCGCCTCCCCCCTCCACTTT.

J is TRBJ2-7 and V is TRBV24-1, with D possibly being TRBD1 (5 bases). Trimming cost V 1 base and J 6 bases, with 6 bases left between them. This CDR3 is 12 amino acids long. CDR1 and CDR2 (germline): KGHDR, SFDVKD. CDR3 residues: CATSDLRGEQYF. DNA for the CDR3: TGTGCCACCAGTGATTTAAGGGGCGAGCAGTACTTC.

The chain recombines TRBV6-1 with TRBJ2-7; D not certain. The CDR3 is 14 amino acids. Trimming stripped 5 bases from V and 2 bases from J, with 13 bases between. Germline CDR1 MNHNS, CDR2 SASEGT. The CDR3 is CASSYPPQAYEQYF. CDR3 in DNA: TGTGCCAGCAGTTATCCCCCCCAAGCCTACGAGCAGTACTTC.

The rearrangement joins TRBV2 to TRBJ1-2, with D hard to call. From germline, CDR1 is SNHLY and CDR2 FYNNEI. The CDR3 sequence is 14 residues long. V lost 4 bases and J 4 bases, leaving 13 bases between the germline ends. The CDR3 protein is CASSVQIQAYGYTF. CDR3 nucleotides: TGTGCCAGCAGTGTCCAGATTCAGGCCTATGGCTACACCTTC.

The rearrangement links TRBV28 to TRBJ2-3, with D tentatively TRBD2 (6 bases). The germline gives CDR1 MDHEN, CDR2 SYDVKM. The ends were cut back, 6 bases at V and 2 bases at J, with 12 bases in the middle. This CDR3 is 14 amino acids long. In DNA form, the CDR3 reads TGTGCCAGCAGCTGGAGCGGGCACACAGATACGCAGTATTTT. This translates into CASSWSGHTDTQYF. The complete variable domain, with remaining parts taken from reference TRBV28 and TRBJ2-3, reads DVKVTQSSRYLVKRTGEKVFLECVQDMDHENMFWYRQDPGLGLRLIYFSYDVKMKEKGDIPEGYSVSREKKERFSLILESASTNQTSMYLCASSWSGHTDTQYFGPGTRLTVL.

The V gene is TRBV24-1, the J gene TRBJ2-2; D perhaps matches TRBD2 (5 bases). Germline V gene lookup returns CDR1 KGHDR and CDR2 SFDVKD. Trimming left V 5 bases short and J 1 base short, with 13 bases between. The CDR3 covers 16 residues. The CDR3 loop reads CATSANGLRNTGELFF. CDR3 bases: TGTGCCACCAGTGCGAACGGACTCCGGAACACCGGGGAGCTGTTTTTT.

The chain recombines TRBV7-9 with TRBJ2-7, with D perhaps assigned TRBD1 or TRBD2 (5 bases each). V dropped 5 bases and J dropped 1 base, with 21 bases sitting between them. The length of the CDR3 is 17 residues. From germline, CDR1 is SEHNR and CDR2 FQNEAQ (reference sequence). Here the CDR3 DNA reads TGTGCCAGCAGCGGTGGGACGGGTGGATTGGGATCCTACGAGCAGTACTTC. Translated: CASSGGTGGLGSYEQYF.

Only one count was recorded for this clone. The V call is TRBV11-2, the J call TRBJ1-1; D gene uncertain. V shed 7 bases and J shed 0 bases, with 24 bases lying between them. Germline V gene data show CDR1 as SGHAT and CDR2 as FQNNGV. The CDR3 consists of 18 residues. CDR3 protein: CASIPQWHTIEMNTEAFF. The CDR3 region has the DNA TGTGCCAGCATCCCGCAGTGGCACACAATAGAAATGAACACTGAAGCTTTCTTT.

The chain has TRBV27 and TRBJ2-7; no reliable D call. The CDR3 has 14 residues. V was trimmed by 4 bases and J by 5 bases, leaving 15 bases between them. CDR1 is MNHEY and CDR2 is SMNVEV in the germline V gene (reference sequence). The CDR3 sequence is CASSSVLAWDEQYF. DNA for the CDR3: TGTGCCAGCAGTTCTGTTCTGGCATGGGACGAGCAGTACTTC.

This clone was detected a few times. Distinct nucleotide sequences in the sample also encode this CDR3. This rearrangement joins TRBV7-3 to TRBJ2-5; possible D gene TRBD1, 6 bases. The CDR3 runs 13 residues. Trimming stripped 1 base from V and 5 bases from J, with 8 bases between. In germline, CDR1 is SGHTA, CDR2 FQGTGA. DNA of the CDR3: TGTGCCAGCAGCTTAAACAGGGAGGAGACCCAGTACTTC. Translation gives CASSLNREETQYF.

This clone was seen a few times. This specimen includes other DNA sequences encoding the same CDR3. The CDR3 nucleotides are TGTGCCAGCAGCTTTTCCGGGTCCTACGAGCAGTACTTC. Translating gives CASSFSGSYEQYF. The genes are TRBV7-9 and TRBJ2-7; D unresolved. Trimming took 3 bases from V and 1 from J, leaving 7 bases between them. The CDR3 sequence is 13 residues long. Germline V gene data show CDR1 as SEHNR and CDR2 as FQNEAQ (reference sequence).

Turning to this clone: The identical CDR3 is also encoded by other nucleotide sequences in the sample. The rearrangement joins TRBV20-1 to TRBJ1-3; D is undetermined. V lost 2 bases and J 1 base, leaving 0 bases between the germline ends. Germline V gene lookup returns CDR1 DFQATT and CDR2 SNEGSKA (reference sequence). This CDR3 is 11 amino acids long. The CDR3, as DNA: TGCAGTGCTAGATCTGGAAACACCATATATTTT. Amino acid sequence: CSARSGNTIYF.

As regards this clone: Different DNA sequences within this sample yield the same CDR3. J is TRBJ2-1 and V is TRBV30; TRBD2 is a possible D gene (6 bases). CDR3 length equals 14 residues. The V end was cut by 0 bases, the J end by 1 base, with 7 bases between. Germline V gene sequence: CDR1 GTSNPN, CDR2 SVGIG (reference sequence). The CDR3 here is CAWSVGGSYNEQFF. The CDR3 region has the DNA TGTGCCTGGAGTGTAGGAGGGTCCTACAATGAGCAGTTCTTC.

This clone was counted once. The chain is built from TRBV27 and TRBJ1-1; no clear D gene. CDR1 is MNHEY and CDR2 is SMNVEV in the germline V gene (reference sequence). The V end lost 5 bases, the J end lost 1 base, and 8 bases lay between the germline ends. This CDR3 spans 13 amino acids. CDR3 protein: CASSQWGNTEAFF. CDR3 bases: TGTGCCAGCAGTCAGTGGGGGAACACTGAAGCTTTCTTT.

The genes are TRBV2 and TRBJ2-2, with 8 nucleotides matching TRBD1. The V segment lost 4 bases and the J segment 1 base; nucleotides outside the gene matches: 8. This CDR3 has 17 amino acids. Germline V gene data show CDR1 as SNHLY and CDR2 as FYNNEI. The CDR3 nucleotides read TGTGCCAGCAGTGTCCCCCCCGGGACAGGGAACACCGGGGAGCTGTTTTTT. This codes for CASSVPPGTGNTGELFF.

V is TRBV7-2 and J is TRBJ2-2; the match to TRBD2 covers 12 bases. Germline lookup yields CDR1 SGHTA and CDR2 FQGNSA. V shed 5 bases, J shed 2 bases, and the junction held 0 bases outside the gene matches. CDR3 length: 15 residues. CDR3 sequence reads: CASSGLAGNTGELFF. CDR3 nucleotides: TGTGCCAGCAGCGGACTAGCGGGAAACACCGGGGAGCTGTTTTTT.